This T cell receptor (beta chain) was captured by sequencing in a study of beta chain features in type 1 diabetes. Notes on the study in general: Within patients, naive, central memory and Treg TCRB repertoires seemed more similar than within healthy donors. For cells with high TCR expression, cDNA sequencing could yield over-representation.

The study reverse transcribed the entire isolated RNA, so it sequenced expressed TCRB transcripts. The method was immunoSEQ multiplex PCR; TCRdb's version includes in-frame clones alone and lacks a portion of them. The sample holds fewer than 650,000 clones, 15% to 18% seen once. About this clone: Its antigen is undetermined.

Deletions cut 2 bases from V and 0 bases from J, with 11 bases between. This CDR3 is built from 15 residues. CDR1 MNHEY and CDR2 SVGAGI come from the germline V gene. This chain connects TRBV6-5 to TRBJ2-7; possibly TRBD2 for D (6 bases). The clonotype comes from a man aged 18 to 29 in good health. The source material was naive CD4+ T cells from blood. This chain's CDR3 is CASSYGRSPSYEQYF. The CDR3 nucleotides are TGTGCCAGCAGTTACGGGAGGTCCCCCTCCTACGAGCAGTACTTC.